These 3 T cell receptor beta chains were sequenced from one sample in a study of cytomegalovirus exposure and HLA in healthy donors. PCR was performed using 60 Vbeta and 13 Jbeta primers. Profiled with immunoSEQ multiplex PCR; TCRdb holds only in-frame clones, not every one. This sample yields under 70,000 clones, of which just under 85% are seen a single time; about 3% belongs to the top ten. The sequencing input was PBMCs. All receptors come from a man in his fifties or sixties in good health and CMV-seronegative.

The rearrangement joins TRBV5-1 to TRBJ2-5, with D tentatively TRBD2 (5 bases). The CDR3 consists of 13 residues. V dropped 4 bases and J dropped 4 bases, with 11 bases sitting between them. From germline, CDR1 is SGHRS and CDR2 YFSETQ. CDR3 loop: CASSPDSGETQYF. Written as DNA, the CDR3 is TGCGCCAGCAGCCCGGACTCGGGAGAGACCCAGTACTTC.

This clone is a singleton in its sample. This chain uses TRBV7-8 with TRBJ2-7; TRBD1 aligns across 8 bases. This CDR3 has 15 amino acids. Germline V gives CDR1 SGHVS, CDR2 FQNEAQ. V was clipped by 5 bases and J by 4 bases; unmatched bases: 10. This CDR3 is CASSPAGRGQYEQYF. The CDR3 DNA reads as TGTGCCAGCAGCCCCGCGGGCAGGGGGCAATACGAGCAGTACTTC.

V and J are TRBV7-9 and TRBJ2-1; no reliable D call. CDR3 length: 13 residues. The germline V gene encodes CDR1 SEHNR and CDR2 FQNEAQ (reference sequence). Deletions cut 0 bases from V and 4 bases from J, with 4 bases between. The CDR3 sequence is CASSLAQYNEQFF. CDR3 DNA sequence: TGTGCCAGCAGCTTAGCACAATACAATGAGCAGTTCTTC.